This TCR beta chain derives from a study of blood T cell repertoires in COVID-19. Study at large: Samples of COVID-19 (acute and convalescent) were obtained from the United States, Italy and Spain.

The protocol was immunoSEQ multiplex PCR, while the TCRdb copy is restricted to in-frame clones and leaves out a portion. The sample holds hundreds of thousands of clones; more than 80% are singletons and the top ten take 2% to 2.5%. Germline V gene lookup returns CDR1 SQVTM and CDR2 ANQGSEA. There are 13 residues in the CDR3. The ends were cut back, 1 base at V and 3 bases at J, with 9 bases in the middle. Two negative PCRs, clearance, or symptom resolution were required of recovered Cohort 3 donors. This chain joins TRBV29-1 and TRBJ1-2; D is perhaps TRBD1 (5 bases). The sequence was collected from a woman aged 18-29 years who had recovered from COVID-19. The sequenced sample consisted of PBMCs or T cells enriched from blood (not recorded which). DNA for the CDR3: TGCAGCGTTGAAGGGGCAGGGTACTATGGCTACACCTTC. Amino acids: CSVEGAGYYGYTF.